The table lists the clone carrying this T cell receptor (beta chain) with many counts. The record originates from a study of spatial heterogeneity in lung cancer. There are 15 residues in the CDR3. Germline V lookup: CDR1 SGHRS, CDR2 YFSETQ. The ends were cut back, 1 base at V and 5 bases at J, with 15 bases in the middle. Time point indicated: sample taken at primary tumor resection. A total of some 70 untreated early-stage non-small cell lung cancer patients served as donors. TCRdb analysed the 5' RACE reads with MiXCR anew, one entry per CDR3 protein. The profile shows 48,000 or so distinct CDR3 sequences, under 6% of them singletons.

This chain connects TRBV5-1 to TRBJ2-5, with a possible D match to TRBD2 (6 bases). The source is a male donor with early-stage non-small cell lung cancer. This sample comprised PBMCs, obtained at surgery. DNA for the CDR3: TGCGCCAGCAGCTTGCGGGAGCTTGGATTTGAGACCCAGTACTTC. This translates into CASSLRELGFETQYF.